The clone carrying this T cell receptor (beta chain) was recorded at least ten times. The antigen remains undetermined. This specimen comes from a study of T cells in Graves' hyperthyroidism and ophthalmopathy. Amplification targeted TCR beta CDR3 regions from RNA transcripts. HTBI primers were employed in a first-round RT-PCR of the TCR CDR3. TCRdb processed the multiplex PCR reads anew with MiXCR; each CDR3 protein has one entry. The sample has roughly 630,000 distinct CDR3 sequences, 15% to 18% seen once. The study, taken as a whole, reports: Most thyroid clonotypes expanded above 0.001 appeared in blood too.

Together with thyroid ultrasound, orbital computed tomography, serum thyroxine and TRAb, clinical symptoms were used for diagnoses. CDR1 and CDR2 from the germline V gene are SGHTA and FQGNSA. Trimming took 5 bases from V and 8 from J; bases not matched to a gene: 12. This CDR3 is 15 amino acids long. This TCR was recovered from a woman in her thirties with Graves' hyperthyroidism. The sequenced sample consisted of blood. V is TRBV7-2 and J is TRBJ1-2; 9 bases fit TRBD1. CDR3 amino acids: CASSGTGTGRVGYTF. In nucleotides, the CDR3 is TGTGCCAGCAGCGGGACCGGGACAGGGAGGGTGGGCTACACCTTC.